This TCR beta chain stems from a study of CD8 T cells in cerebrospinal fluid in Alzheimer's disease (TCRdb year 2020). Study-level background: The study assessed CSF T cell clonal expansion with two single-cell approaches: plate-based nested PCR sequencing and droplet-based sequencing. This study tested whether clonally expanded T cells could be found in cerebrospinal fluid from healthy elderly individuals and from patients with neurodegenerative disease. In the droplet-based CSF analysis comparing patients with controls, there were roughly 10 healthy controls (approximately 11,000 cells) and roughly 10 patients with MCI or Alzheimer's disease (approximately 10,000 cells). A total of fewer than 30 samples were covered by the CSF gene-expression analysis, which included Parkinson's disease patients.

Without a recorded count, this clonotype is taken to be medium-sized (0.01 to 0.1%) from its frequency. It lacks a known antigen. The library was generated by 10x single-cell sequencing. CSF cells were profiled with 10X Genomics single-cell V(D)J and 5' gene-expression libraries. An Illumina NextSeq550 was used to sequence CSF single-cell TCR libraries. In the paper's pipeline: V(D)J reads were aligned to the vdj-GRCh38 alts ensemble 2.0.0 reference and were analysed with the Cell Ranger vdj pipeline. Clonotypes were defined as cell barcodes sharing the same set of productive CDR3 nucleotide sequences. To link clonality with transcriptional profiles, clonotype information was added to the Seurat v3.0 gene-expression metadata. Any CSF cell with more than 1,800 genes, more than 7,500 UMIs or more than 10% mitochondrial reads was removed. To identify TCRs with known antigen specificity, CDR3-beta sequences were compared against VDJdb. Network analysis of clone sharing used the R package qgraph and included only TCRs with complete alpha and beta chains. TCRdb reprocessed the reads into one record per CDR3 protein sequence, lacking DNA. V and J calls and clone size were set by TCRdb, not the authors. This specimen's table enumerates over a thousand distinct CDR3 sequences. The ten top clones hold 7.5% to 8.5% of the sample.

Based on the germline V gene, the CDR1 and CDR2 sequences are SNHLY and FYNNEI. The CDR3 has 14 amino acids, counting the end cysteine and phenylalanine. This entry has no DNA. None of the participants had acute infectious disease, and every participant was in good physical condition. Live CSF cells for droplet-based sequencing were sorted with a live/dead marker. To pellet immune cells, CSF obtained by lumbar puncture was centrifuged at 300g. Each CSF sample was examined for red blood cells, and any sample with blood contamination was excluded. CSF cells were cryopreserved in freezing medium, frozen at -80 degrees C overnight, and then transferred to liquid nitrogen for storage. Before analysis, CSF samples had been stored for less than seven months. Findings and caveats that apply to the study as a whole: The EBV-specific clones were neither the most highly expanded clones nor enriched among patients. The authors cautioned that detecting EBV-specific TCRs in CSF does not establish a causal link between EBV and Alzheimer's disease. A higher percentage of TCRs was made up by the largest CSF clone in patients with MCI or Alzheimer's disease than in controls. In pooled data, a highly expanded clone (at least 3% of TCRs) was found in 1 of 10 healthy subjects versus most of the 6 Alzheimer's patients. The overall clonality comparison included only samples with detectable clones (about eleven healthy, 5 MCI, 5 AD, 6 PD).

This TCR came from a human donor in good health. Recombination linked TRBV2 to TRBJ1-5; TCRdb's D call, TRBD1, is unchecked because there is no DNA. Sequencing was carried out using cerebrospinal fluid. CDR3 protein: CASSRTHLSQPQHF. Where the CDR3 stops, the reference TRBV2 and TRBJ1-5 genes take over; the full variable domain is EPEVTQTPSHQVTQMGQEVILRCVPISNHLYFYWYRQILGQKVEFLVSFYNNEISEKSEIFDDQFSVERPDGSNFTLKIRSTKLEDSAMYFCASSRTHLSQPQHFGDGTRLSIL.